This T cell receptor beta chain was documented in a study of blood T cell repertoires in COVID-19. Generated by immunoSEQ multiplex PCR, the TCRdb table keeps only in-frame clones and is missing some. The table lists 200,000 to 250,000 clones, about 87% of them singletons. This clone was recorded a few times. In germline, CDR1 is MDHEN, CDR2 SYDVKM. The CDR3 runs to 19 residues. The germline V and J ends were trimmed by 5 bases and 1 base, with 25 bases remaining between them. Sequences were obtained from peripheral blood. The TCR originated in a man aged 25 to 40 with COVID-19, enrolled during active disease. The chain has TRBV28 and TRBJ2-3, with D possibly matching TRBD2 (6 bases). The CDR3 DNA sequence: TGTGCCAGCAGTCCCTATGAAGGCCCTGGGGACTTGGGCACAGATACGCAGTATTTT. Protein: CASSPYEGPGDLGTDTQYF.